These 23 T cell receptor beta chains came from one sample sequenced in a study of long-term antiretroviral therapy in people with HIV. With survey level as its setting, the immunoSEQ assay was v3.0. Repertoires were generated with immunoSEQ multiplex PCR, while TCRdb's copy carries only in-frame clones and drops some. The sample lists about 20,000 clones; just under 80% were seen once. Sequencing was performed on unsorted PBMCs, taken 0.3 years after starting antiretroviral therapy. The receptors stem from a woman between 45 and 65 years old with HIV.

This chain uses TRBV7-6 with TRBJ2-1; D uncertain. CDR3 size: 12 residues. Trimming pared 4 bases from V and 6 bases from J, leaving 7 bases between. Germline loops: CDR1 SGHVS, CDR2 FNYEAQ. This CDR3 reads CASSSDGNEQFF. The CDR3 DNA reads as TGTGCCAGCAGCTCGGACGGCAATGAGCAGTTCTTC.

This clone is classed as medium-sized (0.01 to 0.1%). The CDR3 reads CASSDHDSPLHF. The CDR3 coding sequence is TGTGCCAGCAGTGATCATGATTCACCCCTCCACTTT. The chain links TRBV2 to TRBJ1-6, with D unresolved. There are 12 residues in the CDR3. Looked up from germline, CDR1 is SNHLY and CDR2 is FYNNEI. Trimming removed 3 bases at V and 8 bases at J, with 5 bases between.

The chain is built from TRBV7-2 and TRBJ1-2, with 10 nucleotides matching TRBD1. Germline V CDR1 and CDR2: SGHTA, FQGNSA. V was pared by 5 bases and J by 3 bases, with 3 bases of the junction left unmatched. The CDR3 has 14 residues. The CDR3: CASSLGTGDYGYTF. The CDR3 DNA follows: TGTGCCAGCAGCCTGGGGACAGGGGACTATGGCTACACCTTC.

The chain joins TRBV5-1 to TRBJ1-1; 8 bases map to TRBD1. V trimming: 3 bases; J trimming: 2 bases; junction bases outside the gene matches: 6. The germline gives CDR1 SGHRS, CDR2 YFSETQ. The CDR3 sequence is 15 residues long. In DNA form, the CDR3 reads TGCGCCAGCAGCTGGGCCGGGACAGGTAACACTGAAGCTTTCTTT. Its translation: CASSWAGTGNTEAFF.

This clone was observed a handful of times. This chain connects TRBV7-9 to TRBJ2-7; D may correspond to TRBD1 or TRBD2 (5 bases each). The CDR3 consists of 16 residues. V gave up 5 bases and J gave up 2 bases, with 19 bases separating them. Per germline, CDR1 SEHNR and CDR2 FQNEAQ (reference sequence). The CDR3 DNA is TGTGCCAGCAGCCCCCCTGGGGCCTTCGGGGCCTACGAGCAGTACGTC. Residues: CASSPPGAFGAYEQYV.

The chain combines TRBV10-1 with TRBJ2-3; TRBD2 matches at 9 bases. The germline gives CDR1 WNHNN, CDR2 SYGVQD (reference sequence). The CDR3 sequence is 16 residues long. The J segment lost 5 bases and the V segment lost 1 base, leaving 7 bases of the junction unmatched. The chain's CDR3 is CASSEWGTSRVDTQYF. CDR3 nucleotides: TGCGCCAGCAGTGAGTGGGGGACTAGCCGTGTAGATACGCAGTATTTT.

V gene TRBV29-1 combines with J gene TRBJ2-3; D not certain. The germline gives CDR1 SQVTM, CDR2 ANQGSEA. This CDR3 has 13 amino acids. The V end lost 2 bases, the J end lost 0 bases, and 6 bases lay between the germline ends. CDR3 residues: CSVETASTDTQYF. CDR3 DNA: TGCAGCGTTGAAACGGCGAGCACAGATACGCAGTATTTT.

The chain joins TRBV6-5 to TRBJ1-2; weak D call: TRBD1 (5 bases). Germline-derived CDR1 and CDR2 are MNHEY and SVGAGI. The length of the CDR3 is 14 residues. The germline V and J ends were trimmed by 6 bases and 8 bases, with 19 bases remaining between them. The CDR3 DNA reads as TGTGCCAGCAGGAACTCGGGAGCAGAGGGGGGCTACACCTTC. Translated, it gives CASRNSGAEGGYTF.

The V and J genes are TRBV19 and TRBJ2-2, with no clear D. The CDR3 length is 14 residues. Germline V lookup: CDR1 LNHDA, CDR2 SQIVND (reference sequence). The V end lost 3 bases, the J end lost 6 bases, and 11 bases lay between the germline ends. The CDR3 nucleotides read TGTGCCAGTAGTATTACGAGAGAACCCGGGGAGCTGTTTTTT. The encoded protein is CASSITREPGELFF.

V and J are TRBV9 and TRBJ2-2; 13 bases map to TRBD2. From germline, CDR1 is SGDLS and CDR2 YYNGEE. The ends lost 3 bases at V and 5 bases at J; junction bases unmatched: 7. CDR3 length: 17 amino acids. This CDR3 reads CASSAGTSGVRTGELFF. Here the CDR3 DNA reads TGTGCCAGCAGCGCAGGGACTAGCGGGGTGAGAACCGGGGAGCTGTTTTTT.

In its sample, this clone was seen a few times. The rearrangement links TRBV2 to TRBJ1-3; D unresolved. Germline V lookup: CDR1 SNHLY, CDR2 FYNNEI. CDR3 length equals 15 residues. Trimming removed 4 bases from V and 4 bases from J, with 14 bases in between. CDR3 DNA sequence: TGTGCCAGCAGTGTCGGCAGCTCGGGAGGAAACACCATATATTTT. It codes for CASSVGSSGGNTIYF.

The chain carries TRBV9 and TRBJ1-3, with D perhaps matching TRBD1 (6 bases). Germline V lookup: CDR1 SGDLS, CDR2 YYNGEE. V dropped 0 bases and J dropped 1 base, with 14 bases sitting between them. This CDR3 is 17 amino acids long. The CDR3 region is CASSVGPTRGSGNTIYF. Here the CDR3 DNA reads TGTGCCAGCAGCGTAGGTCCCACTAGGGGGTCTGGAAACACCATATATTTT.

V and J are TRBV9 and TRBJ1-4, with D unresolved. The ends were cut back, 4 bases at V and 6 bases at J, with 13 bases in the middle. Germline CDR1 SGDLS, CDR2 YYNGEE. The CDR3 has 14 amino acids. The CDR3 protein is CASSPRAGHEKLFF. DNA for the CDR3: TGTGCCAGCAGCCCCCGCGCCGGGCATGAAAAACTGTTTTTT.

This chain uses TRBV29-1 with TRBJ2-1; 12 bases are shared with TRBD1. From germline, CDR1 is SQVTM and CDR2 ANQGSEA. V trimming: 3 bases; J trimming: 6 bases; junction bases outside the gene matches: 9. This CDR3 contains 16 residues. The CDR3 protein is CSVDRRDRGRVNEQFF. The CDR3 region has the DNA TGCAGCGTTGATCGTAGGGACAGGGGGCGCGTCAATGAGCAGTTCTTC.

Only a few counts were recorded for this clone. The rearrangement joins TRBV30 to TRBJ2-7, with D possibly matching TRBD1 (6 bases). V was shortened by 7 bases and J by 6 bases, with 13 bases between the two germline ends. CDR1 and CDR2 (germline): GTSNPN, SVGIG (reference sequence). CDR3 size: 11 residues. CDR3 nucleotide sequence: TGTGCCTTAGAACAGGGCTCCGAGCAGTACTTC. This codes for CALEQGSEQYF.

The chain employs TRBV10-2 and TRBJ2-5, with 9 nucleotides matching TRBD2. The CDR3 runs to 14 residues. CDR1 and CDR2 (germline): WSHSY, SAAADI. V shed 9 bases and J 5 bases; nucleotides not matched to a gene: 10. CDR3 amino acids: CASGPSGTWETQYF. CDR3 DNA: TGCGCCAGTGGTCCTAGCGGGACCTGGGAGACCCAGTACTTC.

The rearrangement links TRBV18 to TRBJ1-1; 8 nucleotides line up with TRBD1. The CDR3 is 14 amino acids. The V and J ends lost 6 bases and 5 bases, in that order; junction bases with no gene match: 8. CDR1 and CDR2 from the germline V gene are KGHSH and LQKENI. CDR3 sequence (DNA): TGTGCCAGCTCCCTCGGACAGGGAGGAACTGAAGCTTTCTTT. This codes for CASSLGQGGTEAFF. Drawing the rest from reference TRBV18 and TRBJ1-1, the complete variable domain is NAGVMQNPRHLVRRRGQEARLRCSPMKGHSHVYWYRQLPEEGLKFMVYLQKENIIDESGMPKERFSAEFPKEGPSILRIQQVVRGDSAAYFCASSLGQGGTEAFFGQGTRLTVV.

The chain links TRBV19 to TRBJ1-5; tentative D call: TRBD1 (6 bases). The CDR3 totals 14 residues. From germline, CDR1 is LNHDA and CDR2 SQIVND (reference sequence). Trimming pared 5 bases from V and 2 bases from J, leaving 10 bases between. This CDR3 is CASSLQGGNQPQHF. In DNA form, the CDR3 reads TGTGCCAGTAGTCTACAGGGAGGCAATCAGCCCCAGCATTTT.

The chain couples TRBV5-5 to TRBJ1-3; the match to TRBD1 covers 7 bases. Losses at the gene ends were 1 base for V and 3 bases for J; bases not matched to a gene: 1. Germline V gene sequence: CDR1 SGHKS, CDR2 YYEKEE (reference sequence). The CDR3 runs to 14 residues. In nucleotides, the CDR3 is TGTGCCAGCAGCTTGTCAGGGGGTGGAAACACCATATATTTT. It translates to CASSLSGGGNTIYF.

The V and J genes are TRBV6-6 and TRBJ1-6; 7 nucleotides match TRBD1. CDR1 is MNHNY, CDR2 SVGAGI, per germline (reference sequence). The V and J ends lost 5 bases and 6 bases, in that order; junction bases with no gene match: 10. This CDR3 region has 16 residues. The CDR3 region is CASSPLKGAGNSPLHF. DNA for the CDR3: TGTGCCAGCAGTCCCCTGAAGGGGGCGGGTAATTCACCCCTCCACTTT.

The gene calls are TRBV21-1 and TRBJ2-3. TRBV21-1 is given as a pseudogene. CDR3 length: 8 residues. CDR3 nucleotides: TGTGCCAGAGATACGCAGTATTTT. Encoded protein: CARDTQYF.

The chain links TRBV5-1 to TRBJ1-1; the match to TRBD1 covers 8 bases. V was clipped by 4 bases and J by 0 bases; unmatched bases: 5. The length of the CDR3 is 15 residues. CDR1 is SGHRS and CDR2 is YFSETQ in the germline V gene. CDR3 region: CASSPDRALNTEAFF. The DNA for the CDR3 is TGCGCCAGCAGCCCGGACAGGGCCCTGAACACTGAAGCTTTCTTT.

As DNA, the CDR3 is TGTGCCAGCAGTTTCCCTGGTGAGACGACCCAGTACTTC. It encodes CASSFPGETTQYF. The chain employs TRBV27 and TRBJ2-5; D unresolved. This CDR3 comprises 13 residues. The ends were cut back, 3 bases at V and 7 bases at J, with 12 bases in the middle. Germline V gives CDR1 MNHEY, CDR2 SMNVEV (reference sequence).